Sequencing of this T cell receptor beta chain was carried out in a study of CD8 T cells in Susac syndrome. Study-level results: It was acknowledged in the study that the number of individuals who were included in its TCR sequencing and HLA analysis was relatively small.

An amount of RNA that ranged from about 0.45 to 1 ug was reverse transcribed with random hexamers. An immunoSEQ multiplex PCR amplified TCR beta CDR3 over 54 Vbeta and 13 Jbeta. A single record per CDR3 protein comes from TCRdb applying MiXCR to the immunoSEQ multiplex PCR reads. This sample has some 47,000 distinct CDR3 sequences, with approximately 92% found just once. CDR1 is MGHRA, CDR2 YSYEKL, per germline. Trimming cost V 4 bases and J 2 bases; bases outside gene matches: 6. The CDR3 runs 17 residues. As concerns this clonotype: What it binds is not known.

The sequenced target, TCR beta, came from blood CD8+ and CD4+ T cells. Both CD4+ and CD8+ T cells were negatively isolated, and TEMRA cells underwent FACS enrichment. The chain combines TRBV4-1 with TRBJ2-5; 14 bases agree with TRBD2. The TCR was taken from a human donor in good health. Sequencing was performed on CD8+ T cells from PBMCs. CDR3 coding DNA: TGCGCCAGCAGCCCCGGGACTAGCGGGAGAAGGCAAGAGACCCAGTACTTC. Protein: CASSPGTSGRRQETQYF.